The clone carrying this TCR beta chain was detected ten times or more. Its antigen is unknown. Through a sample-barcoded 5' primer and a J-beta primer mix, a second PCR was run for roughly 6 to 12 cycles. A template-switch adaptor with 12 random nucleotides tagged each cDNA molecule. TCRdb fed the 5' RACE reads into MiXCR, producing one record per CDR3 protein. The repertoire holds some 900,000 distinct CDR3 sequences, with about 28% as singletons. The sample comes from a study of blood T cells in healthy people across ages. This CDR3 region has 13 residues. CDR1 and CDR2 from the germline V gene are MNHNS and SASEGT. V was cut by 5 bases and J by 6 bases, with 13 bases left in between. PBMCs numbering at least 7 million were isolated per sample. General observations from the study: Leaving the PBMCs unsorted stopped any conclusive comparison of naive versus antigen-experienced cells. Aged donors had fewer naive CD4+ cells and lower diversity than long-lived donors.

Material for sequencing was blood. The TCR sequence derives from a woman over 75 in good health. The V gene is TRBV6-1, the J gene TRBJ1-1; D is uncertain. The CDR3 DNA sequence: TGTGCCAGCAGTTTAAACCTCGGTGCTGAAGCTTTCTTT. This encodes CASSLNLGAEAFF.